One sample yielded the 32 T cell receptor beta chains listed below, sequenced in a study of PD-L1 blockade in urothelial cancer. Assay used: immunoSEQ multiplex PCR; TCRdb lists only in-frame clones, some missing. The sample yields tens of thousands of clones, 85% to 90% seen once. Indicated time point: pretreatment peripheral blood. This specimen consisted of PBMCs, obtained around atezolizumab (anti-PD-L1) treatment. The receptors come from an older man with urothelial cancer.

J is TRBJ2-7 and V is TRBV10-1; 7 positions match TRBD1. This CDR3 comprises 13 residues. The trim removed 4 bases at V and 2 bases at J, leaving 2 bases unmatched. Germline V gene data show CDR1 as WNHNN and CDR2 as SYGVQD (reference sequence). CDR3 sequence (DNA): TGCGCCAGCAGTGCCGGGACAGCCTACGAGCAGTACTTC. It translates to CASSAGTAYEQYF.

The chain links TRBV27 to TRBJ2-5; D is perhaps TRBD1 (5 bases). Trimming removed 2 bases from V and 4 bases from J, with 8 bases in between. The CDR3 length is 13 residues. Germline V gives CDR1 MNHEY, CDR2 SMNVEV (reference sequence). CDR3 loop: CASSLRQSETQYF. For the CDR3, the DNA is TGTGCCAGCAGTTTAAGACAGTCAGAGACCCAGTACTTC.

The rearrangement uses TRBV5-1 and TRBJ2-1; 11 nucleotides match TRBD1. The trim removed 3 bases at V and 7 bases at J, leaving 6 bases unmatched. The CDR3 spans 15 residues. From germline, CDR1 is SGHRS and CDR2 YFSETQ. The CDR3 here is CASSSSGTGGNEQFF. For the CDR3, the DNA is TGCGCCAGCAGCTCCTCCGGGACAGGGGGTAATGAGCAGTTCTTC.

This chain joins TRBV27 and TRBJ2-7, with 8 nucleotides matching TRBD1. Germline CDR1 reads MNHEY; CDR2 reads SMNVEV (reference sequence). V dropped 6 bases and J dropped 3; count of bases not matched to a gene: 4. The CDR3 totals 13 residues. The CDR3: CASRPGTGYEQYF. DNA of the CDR3: TGTGCCAGCAGGCCGGGGACAGGCTACGAGCAGTACTTC.

The chain joins TRBV5-1 to TRBJ2-2; TRBD2 matches 7 bases. The CDR3 consists of 15 residues. Germline-derived CDR1 and CDR2 are SGHRS and YFSETQ. Trimming cost V 0 bases and J 3 bases; bases outside gene matches: 2. DNA of the CDR3: TGCGCCAGCAGCTTGGATGGGGGGGACACCGGGGAGCTGTTTTTT. Residues: CASSLDGGDTGELFF.

The genes are TRBV28 and TRBJ1-5, with TRBD1 identical over 9 bases. V trimming: 6 bases; J trimming: 7 bases; junction bases outside the gene matches: 10. The CDR3 consists of 15 residues. CDR1 is MDHEN and CDR2 is SYDVKM in the germline V gene. The CDR3 region is CASRPQGASGQPQHF. CDR3 bases: TGTGCCAGCAGACCACAGGGGGCGTCGGGACAGCCCCAGCATTTT.

The genes are TRBV6-5 and TRBJ2-7, with TRBD2 as a possible D gene (7 bases). The CDR3 has 14 amino acids. CDR1 and CDR2 from the germline V gene are MNHEY and SVGAGI. V lost 2 bases, J lost 3 bases, and 11 bases lay in between. CDR3 sequence (DNA): TGTGCCAGCAGTTACAGAGGGGGGGACTACGAGCAGTACTTC. Its protein product is CASSYRGGDYEQYF.

Concerning this clone itself: At one end, the junction sequence differs from germline, possibly due to a read error. The rearrangement uses TRBV28 and TRBJ2-7; TRBD1 matches 9 bases. From germline, CDR1 is MDHEN and CDR2 SYDVKM. The CDR3 extends over 13 amino acids. CDR3 residues: CASSLTYPGQGVF. The CDR3 DNA is TGTGCCAGCAGTTTAACCTATCCGGGACAGGGTGTCTTC.

The chain carries TRBV9 and TRBJ2-2, with D possibly TRBD1 on 5 matching bases. CDR3 length: 17 residues. Trimming cost V 3 bases and J 0 bases, with 15 bases left between them. The germline V gene encodes CDR1 SGDLS and CDR2 YYNGEE. The CDR3 here is CASSDTGTPSNTGELFF. DNA of the CDR3: TGTGCCAGCAGCGACACAGGAACACCATCGAACACCGGGGAGCTGTTTTTT. Combining the CDR3 with reference TRBV9 and TRBJ2-2 gives the whole variable domain DSGVTQTPKHLITATGQRVTLRCSPRSGDLSVYWYQQSLDQGLQFLIQYYNGEERAKGNILERFSAQQFPDLHSELNLSSLELGDSALYFCASSDTGTPSNTGELFFGEGSRLTVL.

To note about this clone: Different DNA sequences within this sample yield the same CDR3. V and J are TRBV5-1 and TRBJ2-3, with 15 bases fitting TRBD2. Trimming removed 3 bases from V and 6 bases from J; junction bases left unmatched: 5. CDR3 length: 16 residues. CDR1 is SGHRS and CDR2 is YFSETQ in the germline V gene. The CDR3, as DNA: TGCGCCAGCAGCTCGGGACTAGCGGGAGGACTGGATACGCAGTATTTT. As protein: CASSSGLAGGLDTQYF.

The gene calls are TRBV5-1 and TRBJ2-3, with no clear D. The germline V gene has CDR1 SGHRS and CDR2 YFSETQ. The length of the CDR3 is 16 residues. V dropped 2 bases and J dropped 0 bases, with 13 bases sitting between them. The CDR3, as DNA: TGCGCCAGCAGCTTCTCCACAGTCCCTAGCACAGATACGCAGTATTTT. Protein sequence: CASSFSTVPSTDTQYF.

A word on this clone: Relative to the germline gene, one junction end is altered; a read error may explain this. This chain joins TRBV5-4 and TRBJ2-1; the D gene is possibly TRBD2 (5 bases). This CDR3 contains 13 residues. Per germline, CDR1 SGHNT and CDR2 YYREEE (reference sequence). CDR3 nucleotides: TGTGCCAGCAGCCGGATGGAGGTTAGCAATGAGGTCTTC. Protein: CASSRMEVSNEVF.

Here the CDR3 reads CASSGGGKNIQYF. The CDR3 coding sequence is TGTGCCAGCAGTGGTGGAGGCAAAAACATTCAGTACTTC. This chain links TRBV2 with TRBJ2-4, with D maybe TRBD2 (5 bases). The V and J ends lost 4 bases and 3 bases respectively, with 7 bases between them. Per the germline V gene, CDR1 is SNHLY and CDR2 is FYNNEI. CDR3 length equals 13 residues.

This rearrangement joins TRBV5-4 to TRBJ2-7; the match to TRBD1 covers 8 bases. The CDR3 loop spans 15 amino acids. Germline values: CDR1 SGHNT, CDR2 YYREEE (reference sequence). The junction had 7 bases not matched to a gene; V was cut back by 3 bases and J by 2 bases. The DNA for the CDR3 is TGTGCCAGCAGCTCCGGACAGGGTAGGGCCTACGAGCAGTACTTC. This sequence encodes CASSSGQGRAYEQYF.

This clone has only one observation. The chain joins TRBV9 to TRBJ2-7; 7 bases map to TRBD1. This CDR3 region has 13 residues. The germline CDR1 and CDR2 sequences are SGDLS and YYNGEE. Trimming at V came to 4 bases and at J to 4 bases, leaving 5 bases not matched to a gene. CDR3 nucleotides: TGTGCCAGCAGCCGGGACAGTGGATACGAGCAGTACTTC. Encoded protein: CASSRDSGYEQYF.

This rearrangement joins TRBV5-5 to TRBJ2-1; weak D call: TRBD2 (5 bases). CDR3 length: 14 residues. V lost 3 bases to trimming and J lost 8 bases, with 15 bases between them. CDR1 is SGHKS, CDR2 YYEKEE, per germline (reference sequence). This CDR3 is CASSSGLFIDEQFF. The CDR3 DNA sequence: TGTGCCAGCAGCTCCGGACTTTTTATAGATGAGCAGTTCTTC. Full variable domain (remainder filled in from reference TRBV5-5 and TRBJ2-1): DAGVTQSPTHLIKTRGQQVTLRCSPISGHKSVSWYQQVLGQGPQFIFQYYEKEERGRGNFPDRFSARQFPNYSSELNVNALLLGDSALYLCASSSGLFIDEQFFGPGTRLTVL.

V is TRBV28 and J is TRBJ1-5; TRBD1 is a possible D gene (6 bases). V lost 4 bases and J lost 4, with 14 bases in between. This CDR3 comprises 15 residues. Germline V gene data show CDR1 as MDHEN and CDR2 as SYDVKM. CDR3 region: CASSSLGRGNQPQHF. The CDR3 nucleotides read TGTGCCAGCAGTTCCCTGGGGAGGGGGAATCAGCCCCAGCATTTT.

A few counts support this clone. The chain combines TRBV18 with TRBJ1-1; TRBD1 might be the D (6 bases). Germline V CDR1 and CDR2: KGHSH, LQKENI. Trimming stripped 4 bases from V and 5 bases from J, with 11 bases between. There are 13 residues in the CDR3. CDR3 bases: TGTGCCAGCTCACGAGGGGGTAGGACTGAAGCTTTCTTT. Amino acids: CASSRGGRTEAFF.

The V gene is TRBV27, the J gene TRBJ2-7; TRBD1 matches 9 bases. The length of the CDR3 is 16 residues. Unmatched junction bases numbered 8, after V lost 3 bases and J lost 2 bases. Germline loops: CDR1 MNHEY, CDR2 SMNVEV (reference sequence). The CDR3 here is CASSFQTGTGTYEQYF. CDR3 nucleotides: TGTGCCAGCAGTTTTCAGACCGGGACAGGGACCTACGAGCAGTACTTC.

This sequence joins TRBV5-4 and TRBJ2-5; D not resolved. Germline V lookup: CDR1 SGHNT, CDR2 YYREEE (reference sequence). The length of the CDR3 is 13 residues. V was shortened by 1 base and J by 5 bases, with 9 bases between the two germline ends. Here the CDR3 reads CASSLPGVETQYF. The CDR3 DNA follows: TGTGCCAGCAGCTTGCCCGGAGTTGAGACCCAGTACTTC.

CDR3 coding DNA: TGTGCCATCAGTCGACTAGCGGGGTACACAGATACGCAGTATTTT. Protein product: CAISRLAGYTDTQYF. The gene calls are TRBV10-3 and TRBJ2-3; 11 bases line up with TRBD2. Germline CDR1 and CDR2: ENHRY and SYGVKD. Trimming took 5 bases from V and 2 from J; bases not matched to a gene: 3. This CDR3 contains 15 residues.

The rearrangement joins TRBV5-1 to TRBJ2-7; 7 bases are shared with TRBD2. In germline, CDR1 is SGHRS, CDR2 YFSETQ. With 0 bases clipped from V and 3 bases from J, the junction kept 3 bases outside the gene matches. The CDR3 totals 14 residues. CDR3 in amino acids: CASSLVPSGYEQYF. As DNA, the CDR3 is TGCGCCAGCAGCTTGGTTCCTAGCGGCTACGAGCAGTACTTC.

The CDR3 region is CASSPRLGAQSNQPQHF. Written as DNA, the CDR3 is TGTGCCAGTAGTCCACGGTTGGGGGCGCAGAGCAATCAGCCCCAGCATTTT. The chain has TRBV19 and TRBJ1-5; D is possibly TRBD1 (6 bases). This CDR3 contains 17 residues. Between the trimmed V and J ends, which lost 5 bases and 1 base, there was a span of 18 bases. CDR1 and CDR2 (germline): LNHDA, SQIVND (reference sequence).

The V gene is TRBV2, the J gene TRBJ1-3; D gene ambiguous. The CDR3 totals 15 residues. The germline V gene encodes CDR1 SNHLY and CDR2 FYNNEI. The V end was cut by 2 bases, the J end by 2 bases, with 10 bases between. CDR3 in DNA: TGTGCCAGCAGTGAAAGGAGGGTTCCTGGAAACACCATATATTTT. It encodes CASSERRVPGNTIYF.

This chain uses TRBV5-1 with TRBJ1-2, with 8 bases aligning to TRBD1. V gave up 4 bases and J gave up 5 bases; unmatched junction bases: 4. Germline assignment: CDR1 SGHRS and CDR2 YFSETQ. The CDR3 consists of 13 residues. CDR3 in amino acids: CASSPGQGYGYTF. CDR3 DNA sequence: TGCGCCAGCAGCCCAGGACAGGGTTATGGCTACACCTTC.

The gene calls are TRBV7-9 and TRBJ2-1; TRBD2 matches at 7 bases. Germline V gives CDR1 SEHNR, CDR2 FQNEAQ (reference sequence). The V gene end was trimmed by 1 base and the J gene end by 6 bases; junction bases not matched to a gene: 0. The length of the CDR3 is 13 residues. The CDR3 protein is CASSLGGGNEQFF. The DNA of the CDR3 is TGTGCCAGCAGCTTAGGCGGGGGCAATGAGCAGTTCTTC.

Here the CDR3 DNA reads TGTGCCAGTAGTATAGCCGGACAGGGATTCAATCAGCCCCAGCATTTT. Protein sequence: CASSIAGQGFNQPQHF. V gene TRBV19 combines with J gene TRBJ1-5, with TRBD1 matching over 8 bases. Germline loops: CDR1 LNHDA, CDR2 SQIVND (reference sequence). The CDR3 contains 16 residues. Trimming cost V 1 base and J 3 bases; bases outside gene matches: 5.

The rearrangement links TRBV5-4 to TRBJ2-7; D not resolved. Germline CDR1 is SGHNT and CDR2 is YYREEE (reference sequence). V lost 2 bases to trimming and J lost 6 bases, with 15 bases between them. The CDR3 extends over 14 amino acids. The CDR3 DNA is TGTGCCAGCAGCTTTCGCCCGTCTTCGGGCGAGCAGTACTTC. It encodes CASSFRPSSGEQYF.

The chain carries TRBV27 and TRBJ2-7, with D perhaps TRBD1 (5 bases). V lost 6 bases to trimming and J lost 5 bases, with 11 bases between them. Per germline, CDR1 MNHEY and CDR2 SMNVEV (reference sequence). This CDR3 comprises 12 residues. The CDR3: CASSRQGNEQYF. The CDR3 DNA is TGTGCCAGCAGCAGGCAGGGAAACGAGCAGTACTTC.

V and J are TRBV7-2 and TRBJ2-1; 11 bases match TRBD1. The V gene end was trimmed by 4 bases and the J gene end by 15 bases; junction bases not matched to a gene: 8. Germline lookup yields CDR1 SGHTA and CDR2 FQGNSA. This CDR3 is built from 13 residues. The CDR3 coding sequence is TGTGCCAGCAGCTCCCTAAGGGACAGGGGGTCGTTCTTC. It specifies CASSSLRDRGSFF. The full variable domain, with the rest looked up from reference TRBV7-2 and TRBJ2-1, is GAGVSQSPSNKVTEKGKDVELRCDPISGHTALYWYRQSLGQGLEFLIYFQGNSAPDKSGLPSDRFSAERTGGSVSTLTIQRTQQEDSAVYLCASSSLRDRGSFFGPGTRLTVL.

This chain joins TRBV10-2 and TRBJ2-1, with 12 bases identical to TRBD1. The germline CDR1 and CDR2 sequences are WSHSY and SAAADI. With V trimmed by 5 bases and J by 4 bases, 18 bases remained unmatched. This CDR3 comprises 20 residues. In nucleotides, the CDR3 is TGCGCCAGCAGTAAATTTGGGGACAGGGGGCGAACTAGCGGTTACAATGAGCAGTTCTTC. It yields the protein CASSKFGDRGRTSGYNEQFF.

This clone has only one observation. The rearrangement joins TRBV7-8 to TRBJ2-7; D is ambiguous. The CDR3 is 12 amino acids. Germline V CDR1 and CDR2: SGHVS, FQNEAQ. V shed 5 bases and J shed 3 bases, with 8 bases lying between them. The CDR3 loop reads CASSNSGYEQYF. The CDR3 DNA is TGTGCCAGCAGCAATTCGGGCTACGAGCAGTACTTC.